This T cell receptor beta chain was sequenced in a study of blood T cell repertoires in COVID-19. For the study at large: Specimens from acute and convalescent COVID-19 originated in the United States, Italy and Spain. PBMCs, B-cell-depleted T cells, or T cells were the source of the cDNA or gDNA that made up the material.

Original processing notes: It was from reference gene primer amplification that nucleated cell counts were estimated. Sequencing used immunoSEQ multiplex PCR; TCRdb keeps in-frame clones, though not all of them. D and trimming were read from the DNA, whereas the V and J calls and clone size are those reported in that table. The sample includes approximately 49,000 clones, approximately 85% of them seen just once. CDR1 KGHSH and CDR2 LQKENI come from the germline V gene. This CDR3 comprises 13 residues. The V and J ends lost 5 bases and 9 bases, in that order; junction bases with no gene match: 6. The source material was peripheral blood. The chain recombines TRBV18 with TRBJ1-1; 10 positions match TRBD1. The clonotype comes from a man in his fifties with active COVID-19. The CDR3 coding sequence is TGTGCCAGCTCATTAGGGACAGGGGAAAAAGCTTTCTTT. It codes for CASSLGTGEKAFF.